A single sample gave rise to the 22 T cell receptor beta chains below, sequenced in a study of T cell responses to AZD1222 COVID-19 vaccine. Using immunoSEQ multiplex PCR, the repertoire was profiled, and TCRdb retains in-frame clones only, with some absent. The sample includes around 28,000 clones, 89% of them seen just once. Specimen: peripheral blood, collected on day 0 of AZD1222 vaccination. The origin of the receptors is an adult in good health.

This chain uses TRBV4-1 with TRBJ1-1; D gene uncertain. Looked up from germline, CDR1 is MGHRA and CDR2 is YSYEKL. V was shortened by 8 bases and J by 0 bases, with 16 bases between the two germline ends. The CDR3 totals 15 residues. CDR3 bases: TGCGCCAGCGAGCCGCAGGAGGGATTGAACACTGAAGCTTTCTTT. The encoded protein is CASEPQEGLNTEAFF.

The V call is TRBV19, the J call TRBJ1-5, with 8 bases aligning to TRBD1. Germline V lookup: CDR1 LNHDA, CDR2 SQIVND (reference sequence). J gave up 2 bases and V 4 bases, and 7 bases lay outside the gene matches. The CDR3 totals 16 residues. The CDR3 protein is CASSKPQGAGNQPQHF. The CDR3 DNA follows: TGTGCCAGTAGTAAACCCCAGGGGGCTGGCAATCAGCCCCAGCATTTT. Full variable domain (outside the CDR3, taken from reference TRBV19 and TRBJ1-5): DGGITQSPKYLFRKEGQNVTLSCEQNLNHDAMYWYRQDPGQGLRLIYYSQIVNDFQKGDIAEGYSVSREKKESFPLTVTSAQKNPTAFYLCASSKPQGAGNQPQHFGDGTRLSIL.

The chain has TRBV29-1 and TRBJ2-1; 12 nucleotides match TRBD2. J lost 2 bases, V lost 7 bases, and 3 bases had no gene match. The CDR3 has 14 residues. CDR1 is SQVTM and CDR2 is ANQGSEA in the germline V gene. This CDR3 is CSGGLAGTYNEQFF. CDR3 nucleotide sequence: TGCAGCGGTGGACTAGCGGGAACCTACAATGAGCAGTTCTTC.

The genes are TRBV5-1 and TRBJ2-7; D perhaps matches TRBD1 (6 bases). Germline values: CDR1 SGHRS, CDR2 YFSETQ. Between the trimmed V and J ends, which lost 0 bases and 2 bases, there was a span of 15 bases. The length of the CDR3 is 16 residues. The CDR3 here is CASSLGTNTGPYEQYF. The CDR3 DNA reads TGCGCCAGCAGCTTGGGAACCAACACAGGGCCCTACGAGCAGTACTTC.

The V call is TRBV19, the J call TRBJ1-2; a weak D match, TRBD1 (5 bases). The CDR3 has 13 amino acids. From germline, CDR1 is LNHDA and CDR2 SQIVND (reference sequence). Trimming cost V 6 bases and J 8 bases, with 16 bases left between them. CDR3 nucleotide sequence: TGTGCCAGTAGACCAGACGGGGCGTCCGGCTACACCTTC. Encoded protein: CASRPDGASGYTF.

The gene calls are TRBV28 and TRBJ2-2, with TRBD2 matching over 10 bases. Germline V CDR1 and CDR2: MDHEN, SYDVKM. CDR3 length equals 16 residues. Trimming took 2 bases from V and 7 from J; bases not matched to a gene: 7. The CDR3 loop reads CASSLSLAGAGGELFF. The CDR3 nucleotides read TGTGCCAGCAGTTTAAGCCTAGCGGGAGCGGGCGGGGAGCTGTTTTTT.

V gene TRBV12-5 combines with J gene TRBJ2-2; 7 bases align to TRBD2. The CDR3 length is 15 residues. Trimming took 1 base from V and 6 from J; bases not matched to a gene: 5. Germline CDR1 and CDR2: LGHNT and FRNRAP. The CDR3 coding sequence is TGTGCTAGTGGTTTGGGCCGACTAGCTCCCGGGGAGCTGTTTTTT. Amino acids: CASGLGRLAPGELFF.

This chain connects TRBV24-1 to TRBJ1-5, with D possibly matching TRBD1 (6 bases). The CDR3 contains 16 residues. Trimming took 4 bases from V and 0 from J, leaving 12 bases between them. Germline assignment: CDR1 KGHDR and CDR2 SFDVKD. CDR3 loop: CATSDATGYSNQPQHF. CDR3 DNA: TGTGCCACCAGTGACGCGACAGGCTATAGCAATCAGCCCCAGCATTTT.

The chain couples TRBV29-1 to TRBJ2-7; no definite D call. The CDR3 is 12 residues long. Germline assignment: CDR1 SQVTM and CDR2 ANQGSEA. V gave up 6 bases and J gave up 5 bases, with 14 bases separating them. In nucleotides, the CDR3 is TGCAGCGTGGCCAGCAGCGCCCACGAGCAGTACTTC. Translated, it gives CSVASSAHEQYF.

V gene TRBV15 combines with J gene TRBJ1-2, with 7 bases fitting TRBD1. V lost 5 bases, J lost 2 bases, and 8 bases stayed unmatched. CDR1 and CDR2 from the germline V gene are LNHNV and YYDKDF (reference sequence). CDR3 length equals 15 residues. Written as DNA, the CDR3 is TGTGCCACCAGCCCCCGACAGGGCTGGAACTATGGCTACACCTTC. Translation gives CATSPRQGWNYGYTF.

The CDR3 spells CASSLPGQPFYEQYF. CDR3 bases: TGTGCCAGCAGCTTGCCGGGACAGCCATTCTACGAGCAGTACTTC. This rearrangement joins TRBV7-8 to TRBJ2-7; TRBD1 matches 7 bases. Trimming cost V 3 bases and J 3 bases; bases outside gene matches: 8. This CDR3 is 15 amino acids long. Germline assignment: CDR1 SGHVS and CDR2 FQNEAQ.

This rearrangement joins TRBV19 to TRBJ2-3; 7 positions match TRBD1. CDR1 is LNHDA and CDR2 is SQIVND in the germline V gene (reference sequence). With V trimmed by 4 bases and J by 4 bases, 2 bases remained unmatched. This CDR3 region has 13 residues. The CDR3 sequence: CASSNQGADTQYF. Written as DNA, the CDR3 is TGTGCCAGTAGTAATCAGGGGGCAGATACGCAGTATTTT.

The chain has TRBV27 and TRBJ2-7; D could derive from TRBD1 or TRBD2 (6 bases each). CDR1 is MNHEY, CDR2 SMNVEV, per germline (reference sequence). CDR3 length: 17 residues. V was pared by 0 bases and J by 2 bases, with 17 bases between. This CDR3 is CASSLSVGGNPPYEQYF. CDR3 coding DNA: TGTGCCAGCAGTTTATCGGTAGGGGGGAATCCCCCCTACGAGCAGTACTTC.

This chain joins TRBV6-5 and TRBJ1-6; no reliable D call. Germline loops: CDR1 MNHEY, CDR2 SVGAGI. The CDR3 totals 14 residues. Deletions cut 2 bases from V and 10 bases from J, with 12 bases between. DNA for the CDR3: TGTGCCAGCAGTTACGCCGGTGTGGAATCACCCCTCCACTTT. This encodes CASSYAGVESPLHF.

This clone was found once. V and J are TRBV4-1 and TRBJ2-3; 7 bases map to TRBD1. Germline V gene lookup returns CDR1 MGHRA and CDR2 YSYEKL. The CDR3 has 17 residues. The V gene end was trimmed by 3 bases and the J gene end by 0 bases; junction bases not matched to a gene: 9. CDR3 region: CASSQRQGKTSTDTQYF. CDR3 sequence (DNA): TGCGCCAGCAGCCAGCGACAGGGAAAAACTAGCACAGATACGCAGTATTTT.

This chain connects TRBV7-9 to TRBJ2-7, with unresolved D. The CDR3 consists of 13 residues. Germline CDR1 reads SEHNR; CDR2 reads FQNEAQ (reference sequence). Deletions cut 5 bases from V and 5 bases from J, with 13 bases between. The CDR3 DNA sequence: TGTGCCAGCAGCCCCCCCCGACAACACGAGCAGTACTTC. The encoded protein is CASSPPRQHEQYF. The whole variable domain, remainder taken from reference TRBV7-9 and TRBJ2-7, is DTGVSQNPRHKITKRGQNVTFRCDPISEHNRLYWYRQTLGQGPEFLTYFQNEAQLEKSRLLSDRFSAERPKGSFSTLEIQRTEQGDSAMYLCASSPPRQHEQYFGPGTRLTVT.

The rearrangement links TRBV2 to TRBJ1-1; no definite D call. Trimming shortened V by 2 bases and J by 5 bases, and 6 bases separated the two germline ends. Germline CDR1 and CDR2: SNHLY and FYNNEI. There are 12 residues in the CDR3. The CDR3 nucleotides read TGTGCCAGCAGTGAAAGGTGGACTGAAGCTTTCTTT. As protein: CASSERWTEAFF.

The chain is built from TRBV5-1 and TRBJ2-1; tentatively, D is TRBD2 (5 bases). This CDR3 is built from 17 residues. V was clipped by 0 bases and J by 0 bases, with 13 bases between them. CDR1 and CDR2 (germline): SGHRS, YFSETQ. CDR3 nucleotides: TGCGCCAGCAGCTTGGCCAGCGGCACTACCTCCTACAATGAGCAGTTCTTC. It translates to CASSLASGTTSYNEQFF. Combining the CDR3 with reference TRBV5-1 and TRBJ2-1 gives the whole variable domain KAGVTQTPRYLIKTRGQQVTLSCSPISGHRSVSWYQQTPGQGLQFLFEYFSETQRNKGNFPGRFSGRQFSNSRSEMNVSTLELGDSALYLCASSLASGTTSYNEQFFGPGTRLTVL.

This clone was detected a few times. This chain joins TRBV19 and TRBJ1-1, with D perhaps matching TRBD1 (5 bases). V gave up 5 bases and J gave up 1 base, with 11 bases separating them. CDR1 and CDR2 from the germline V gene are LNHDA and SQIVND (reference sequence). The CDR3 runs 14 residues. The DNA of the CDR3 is TGTGCCAGTAGTTGGGGGTCAGCGAACACTGAAGCTTTCTTT. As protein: CASSWGSANTEAFF.

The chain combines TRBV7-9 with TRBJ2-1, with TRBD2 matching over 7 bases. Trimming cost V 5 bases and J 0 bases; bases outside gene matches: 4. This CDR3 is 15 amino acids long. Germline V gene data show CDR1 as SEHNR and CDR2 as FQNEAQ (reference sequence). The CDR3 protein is CASSPGLSSYNEQFF. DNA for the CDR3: TGTGCCAGCAGCCCGGGACTAAGCTCCTACAATGAGCAGTTCTTC.

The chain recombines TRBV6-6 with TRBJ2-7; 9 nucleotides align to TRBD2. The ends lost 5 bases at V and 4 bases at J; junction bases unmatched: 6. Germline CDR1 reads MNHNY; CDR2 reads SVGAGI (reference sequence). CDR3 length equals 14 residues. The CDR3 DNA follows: TGTGCCAGCAGTCCAGGGACTAGCAGTTACGAGCAGTACTTC. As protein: CASSPGTSSYEQYF.

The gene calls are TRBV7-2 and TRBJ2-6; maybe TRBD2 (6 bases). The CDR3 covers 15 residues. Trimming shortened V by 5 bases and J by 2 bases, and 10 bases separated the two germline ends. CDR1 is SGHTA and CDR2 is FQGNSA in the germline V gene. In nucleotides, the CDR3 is TGTGCCAGCAGCAATGGAGGGGCTGGGGCCAACGTCCTGACTTTC. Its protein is CASSNGGAGANVLTF.